This TCR beta chain was profiled in a study of blood T cells in healthy people across ages. This clonotype was seen a few times. Its specificity is not known. With a J-beta primer mix and a sample-barcoded 5' primer, a second PCR ran about 7 to 11 cycles. Each CDR3 protein gets one entry after TCRdb re-called the 5' RACE reads with MiXCR. The sample lists about 930,000 distinct CDR3 sequences, about 27% seen once, with roughly 10% in the top ten. The CDR3 length is 16 residues. Looked up from germline, CDR1 is SEHNR and CDR2 is FQNEAQ (reference sequence). Trimming removed 4 bases from V and 0 bases from J; junction bases left unmatched: 7. Broader study findings: There was a strong correlation between TCR beta diversity and naive T cell percentage.

This sample also belongs to another study, concerning T cells of mothers and their children. This second study notes: During the second PCR, the M1S primer introduced sample barcodes along with 2-4 random nucleotides.

Sequencing was done on a sample of blood. The rearrangement uses TRBV7-9 and TRBJ2-7; 9 nucleotides agree with TRBD1. This TCR was recovered from a middle-aged woman in good health. CDR3 in amino acids: CASSSPQGASSYEQYF. CDR3 coding DNA: TGTGCCAGCAGCTCCCCACAGGGGGCTAGCTCCTACGAGCAGTACTTC.